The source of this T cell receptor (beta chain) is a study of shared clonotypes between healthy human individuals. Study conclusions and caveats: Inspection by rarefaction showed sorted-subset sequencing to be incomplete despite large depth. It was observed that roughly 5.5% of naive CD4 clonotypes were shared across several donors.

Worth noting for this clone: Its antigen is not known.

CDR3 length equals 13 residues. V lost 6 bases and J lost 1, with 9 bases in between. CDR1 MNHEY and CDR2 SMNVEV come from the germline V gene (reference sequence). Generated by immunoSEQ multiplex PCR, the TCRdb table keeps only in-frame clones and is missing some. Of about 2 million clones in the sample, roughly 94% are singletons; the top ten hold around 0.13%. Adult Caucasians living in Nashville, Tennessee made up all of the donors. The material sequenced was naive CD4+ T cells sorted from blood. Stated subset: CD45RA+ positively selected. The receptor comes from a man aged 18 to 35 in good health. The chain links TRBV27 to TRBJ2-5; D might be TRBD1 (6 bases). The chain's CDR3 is CASRYRVQETQYF. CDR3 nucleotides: TGTGCCAGCAGATACAGGGTCCAAGAGACCCAGTACTTC.